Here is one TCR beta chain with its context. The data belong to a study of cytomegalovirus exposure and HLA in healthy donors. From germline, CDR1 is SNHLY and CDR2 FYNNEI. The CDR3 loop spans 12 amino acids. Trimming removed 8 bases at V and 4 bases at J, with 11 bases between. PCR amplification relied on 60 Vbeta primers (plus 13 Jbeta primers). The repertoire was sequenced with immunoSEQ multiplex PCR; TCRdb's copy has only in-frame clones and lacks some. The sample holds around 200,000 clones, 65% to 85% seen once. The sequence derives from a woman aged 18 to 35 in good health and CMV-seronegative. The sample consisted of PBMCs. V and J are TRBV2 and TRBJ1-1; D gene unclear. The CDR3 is CASGGLRTEAFF. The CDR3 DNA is TGTGCCAGCGGAGGTCTTCGCACTGAAGCTTTCTTT. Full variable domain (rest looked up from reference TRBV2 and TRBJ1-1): EPEVTQTPSHQVTQMGQEVILRCVPISNHLYFYWYRQILGQKVEFLVSFYNNEISEKSEIFDDQFSVERPDGSNFTLKIRSTKLEDSAMYFCASGGLRTEAFFGQGTRLTVV.